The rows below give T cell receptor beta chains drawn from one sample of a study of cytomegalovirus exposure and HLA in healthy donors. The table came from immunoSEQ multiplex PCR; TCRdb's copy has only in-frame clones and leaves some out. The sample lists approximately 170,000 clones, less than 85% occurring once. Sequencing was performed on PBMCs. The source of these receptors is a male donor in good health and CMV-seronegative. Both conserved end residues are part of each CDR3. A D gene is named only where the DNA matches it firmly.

CDR3: CAISRLAGEETQYF
J: TRBJ2-5
V: TRBV10-3
D: TRBD2

CDR3: CSSRDSLSYEQYF
J: TRBJ2-7
V: TRBV7-9
D: TRBD1

CDR3: CASKPEPTGEQYF
J: TRBJ2-5
V: TRBV5-1
D: NA

CDR3: CASSPTAGVGGEAFF
J: TRBJ1-1
V: TRBV7-3
D: NA

CDR3: CASSVTGDQPQHF
J: TRBJ1-5
V: TRBV9
D: NA

CDR3: CASRPQDNTVNYGYTF
J: TRBJ1-2
V: TRBV4-1
D: NA

CDR3: CSSSPGGGTGVNYGYTF
J: TRBJ1-2
V: TRBV7-9
D: TRBD1

CDR3: CASSLVGTGSYEQYF
J: TRBJ2-7
V: TRBV7-9
D: TRBD1

CDR3: CASSLRWGQGYEQYF
J: TRBJ2-7
V: TRBV19
D: TRBD1

CDR3: CASGEQGARGYTF
J: TRBJ1-2
V: TRBV6-6
D: TRBD1

CDR3: CASSIVSGPSYEQYF
J: TRBJ2-7
V: TRBV19
D: NA

CDR3: CASSPTSGSYNEQFF
J: TRBJ2-1
V: TRBV7-2
D: TRBD2

CDR3: CASSGDTLQYF
J: TRBJ2-3
V: TRBV9
D: NA

CDR3: CASSSLDTQYF
J: TRBJ2-3
V: TRBV11-2
D: NA

CDR3: CSGGQRETQYF
J: TRBJ2-5
V: TRBV29-1
D: NA

CDR3: CASSFPTGGESPEAFF
J: TRBJ1-1
V: TRBV11-2
D: TRBD1

CDR3: CASSSVEGGNEQFF
J: TRBJ2-1
V: TRBV11-1
D: NA

CDR3: CASKVLDRGHQPQHF
J: TRBJ1-5
V: TRBV19
D: TRBD1

CDR3: CASSPPGQNFYGYTF
J: TRBJ1-2
V: TRBV18
D: NA

CDR3: CASSILAGYNEQFF
J: TRBJ2-1
V: TRBV19
D: TRBD2

CDR3: CASSTSGPGTQYF
J: TRBJ2-5
V: TRBV19
D: TRBD2

CDR3: CASSELTALNTEAFF
J: TRBJ1-1
V: TRBV6-1
D: NA

CDR3: CASSPNSGRALETQYF
J: TRBJ2-5
V: TRBV5-7
D: TRBD2

CDR3: CASSTTSVSTDTQYF
J: TRBJ2-3
V: TRBV7-9
D: TRBD2

CDR3: CASSVATAASASTDTQYF
J: TRBJ2-3
V: TRBV9
D: NA

CDR3: CASSARTRGFGYGYTF
J: TRBJ1-2
V: TRBV2
D: NA

CDR3: CASSPSTGGLTEAFF
J: TRBJ1-1
V: TRBV6-5
D: TRBD1

CDR3: CSVESTRGAFF
J: TRBJ1-1
V: TRBV29-1
D: NA

CDR3: CVTTNSGSNTGELFF
J: TRBJ2-2
V: TRBV10-3
D: TRBD2

CDR3: CASTLQFF
J: TRBJ2-1
V: TRBV28
D: NA

CDR3: CASSDRVNTEAFF
J: TRBJ1-1
V: TRBV6-5
D: NA

CDR3: CASSLGGRYFYEQYF
J: TRBJ2-7
V: TRBV7-8
D: NA

CDR3: CSVGAGGETQYF
J: TRBJ2-5
V: TRBV29-1
D: TRBD1

CDR3: CSSEYGYTF
J: TRBJ1-2
V: TRBV29-1
D: NA

CDR3: CASSVDPTVPNEKLFF
J: TRBJ1-4
V: TRBV9
D: NA

CDR3: CASSSPGEGVTQYF
J: TRBJ2-5
V: TRBV28
D: NA

CDR3: CASSGQGVANTGELFF
J: TRBJ2-2
V: TRBV7-9
D: TRBD1

CDR3: CASSLRGRVWEQYF
J: TRBJ2-7
V: TRBV7-6
D: NA

CDR3: CAISKGGTGGSTDTQYF
J: TRBJ2-3
V: TRBV10-3
D: TRBD1

CDR3: CASSQDQETGLFHF
J: TRBJ1-5
V: TRBV4-3
D: NA